This TCR beta chain was captured by sequencing in a study of T cell repertoires in cytomegalovirus infection. This CDR3 is built from 19 residues. CDR1 and CDR2 (germline): SGHTA, FQGNSA. V shed 7 bases, J shed 2 bases, and the junction held 20 bases outside the gene matches. TCRdb re-analysed the reads in MiXCR, keeping a single row per CDR3 protein. The sample records some 500,000 distinct CDR3 sequences, approximately 40% being singletons. Ten or more counts support this clonotype. Antigen: not known. This receptor was obtained from a human donor in good health (CMV status not recorded). Some clones in this sample may be carry-over from other donors' samples. The chain links TRBV7-2 to TRBJ2-3, with TRBD2 matching 8 bases. Sequencing used cultured PBMCs, obtained from culture after CMV antigen stimulation. CDR3 sequence (DNA): TGTGCCAGCACCTTGGGTGCTGGGCCAATAGCGGGGAACACAGATACGCAGTATTTT. Encoded protein: CASTLGAGPIAGNTDTQYF.